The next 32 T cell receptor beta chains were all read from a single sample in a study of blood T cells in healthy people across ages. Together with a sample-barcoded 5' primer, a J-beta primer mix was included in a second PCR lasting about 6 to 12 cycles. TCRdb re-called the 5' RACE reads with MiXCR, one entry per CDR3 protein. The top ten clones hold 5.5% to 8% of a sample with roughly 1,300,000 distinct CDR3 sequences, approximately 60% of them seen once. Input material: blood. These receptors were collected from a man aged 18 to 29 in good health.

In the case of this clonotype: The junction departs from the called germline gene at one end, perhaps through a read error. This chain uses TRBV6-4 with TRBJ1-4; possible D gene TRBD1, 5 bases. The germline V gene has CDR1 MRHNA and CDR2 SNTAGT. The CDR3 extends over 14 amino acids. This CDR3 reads CTSMSSGLGEKLFF. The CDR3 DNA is TGTACCAGCATGTCCTCGGGGCTCGGTGAAAAACTGTTTTTT.

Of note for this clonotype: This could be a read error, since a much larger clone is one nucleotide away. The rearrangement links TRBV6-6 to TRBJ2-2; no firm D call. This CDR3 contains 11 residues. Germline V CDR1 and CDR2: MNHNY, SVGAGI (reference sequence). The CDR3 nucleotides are TGTGCCAGCAGTAACTCCGGGGAGCTGTTTTTT. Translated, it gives CASSNSGELFF.

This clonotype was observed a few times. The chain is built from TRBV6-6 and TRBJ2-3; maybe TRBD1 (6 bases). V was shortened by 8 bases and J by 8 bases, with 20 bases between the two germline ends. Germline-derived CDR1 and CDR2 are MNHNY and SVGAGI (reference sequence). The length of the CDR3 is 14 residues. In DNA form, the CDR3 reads TGTGCCAGCTCCTTAGACAGGATCTCGAGTACGCAGTATTTT. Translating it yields CASSLDRISSTQYF.

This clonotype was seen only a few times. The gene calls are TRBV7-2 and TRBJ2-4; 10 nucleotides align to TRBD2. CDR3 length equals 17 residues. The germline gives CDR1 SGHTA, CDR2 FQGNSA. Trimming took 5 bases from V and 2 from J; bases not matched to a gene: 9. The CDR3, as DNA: TGTGCCAGCAGCCCCGGGGCTAGCGGGAGTCCCAAAAACATTCAGTACTTC. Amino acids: CASSPGASGSPKNIQYF. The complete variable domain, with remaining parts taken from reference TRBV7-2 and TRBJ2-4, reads GAGVSQSPSNKVTEKGKDVELRCDPISGHTALYWYRQSLGQGLEFLIYFQGNSAPDKSGLPSDRFSAERTGGSVSTLTIQRTQQEDSAVYLCASSPGASGSPKNIQYFGAGTRLSVL.

DNA of the CDR3: TGTGCCAGCAGCCAAGTCAGGGCGCCCACTGAAGCTTTCTTT. It translates to CASSQVRAPTEAFF. This chain links TRBV4-2 with TRBJ1-1, with D tentatively TRBD1 (5 bases). The CDR3 runs 14 residues. The germline V gene encodes CDR1 LGHNA and CDR2 YNFKEQ. The germline V and J ends were trimmed by 1 base and 4 bases, with 10 bases remaining between them.

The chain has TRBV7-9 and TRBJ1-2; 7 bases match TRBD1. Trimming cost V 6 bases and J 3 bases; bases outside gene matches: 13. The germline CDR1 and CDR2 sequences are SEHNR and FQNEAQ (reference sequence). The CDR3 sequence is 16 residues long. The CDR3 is CASSRAQDRVDYGYTF. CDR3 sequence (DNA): TGTGCCAGCAGTAGGGCCCAAGACAGGGTGGACTATGGCTACACCTTC.

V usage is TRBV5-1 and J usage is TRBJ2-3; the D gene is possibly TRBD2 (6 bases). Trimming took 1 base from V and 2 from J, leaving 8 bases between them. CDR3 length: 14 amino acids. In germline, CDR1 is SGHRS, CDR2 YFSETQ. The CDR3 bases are TGCGCCAGCAGCTTGTGGACTATCACAGATACGCAGTATTTT. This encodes CASSLWTITDTQYF. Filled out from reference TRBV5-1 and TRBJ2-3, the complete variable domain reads KAGVTQTPRYLIKTRGQQVTLSCSPISGHRSVSWYQQTPGQGLQFLFEYFSETQRNKGNFPGRFSGRQFSNSRSEMNVSTLELGDSALYLCASSLWTITDTQYFGPGTRLTVL.

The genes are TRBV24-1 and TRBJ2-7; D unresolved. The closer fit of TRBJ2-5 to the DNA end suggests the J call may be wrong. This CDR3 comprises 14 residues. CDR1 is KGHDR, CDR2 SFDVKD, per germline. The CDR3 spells CATSDARAYQTQYF. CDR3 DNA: TGTGCCACCAGTGACGCCAGAGCTTACCAGACCCAGTACTTC.

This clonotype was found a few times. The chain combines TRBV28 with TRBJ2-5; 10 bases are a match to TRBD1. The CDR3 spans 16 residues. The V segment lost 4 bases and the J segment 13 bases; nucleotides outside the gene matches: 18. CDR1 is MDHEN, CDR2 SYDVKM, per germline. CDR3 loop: CASSSLQGDRGVYLYF. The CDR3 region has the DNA TGTGCCAGCAGTTCCCTCCAGGGGGACAGGGGAGTATATCTGTACTTC.

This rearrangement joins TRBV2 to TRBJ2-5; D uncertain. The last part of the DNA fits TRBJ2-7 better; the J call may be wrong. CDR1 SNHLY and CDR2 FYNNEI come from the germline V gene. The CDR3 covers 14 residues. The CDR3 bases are TGTGCCAGCAGTGTGCACAGTATAAGAGACGAGCAGTACTTC. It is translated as CASSVHSIRDEQYF.

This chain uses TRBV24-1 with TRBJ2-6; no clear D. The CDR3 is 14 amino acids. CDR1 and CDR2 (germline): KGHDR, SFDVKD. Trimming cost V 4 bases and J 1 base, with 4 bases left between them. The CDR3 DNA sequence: TGTGCCACCAGTGACGTGTCTGGGGCCAACGTCCTGACTTTC. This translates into CATSDVSGANVLTF.

CDR3 amino acids: CASSPGTLGVAYEQYF. The CDR3, as DNA: TGCGCCAGCAGCCCGGGGACCTTAGGGGTGGCCTACGAGCAGTACTTC. This chain uses TRBV5-1 with TRBJ2-7; the D call may be TRBD1 or TRBD2 (5 bases each). CDR1 is SGHRS, CDR2 YFSETQ, per germline. V was cut by 4 bases and J by 2 bases, with 19 bases left in between. The CDR3 totals 16 residues.

The CDR3: CASSFRVGTQYF. The CDR3 DNA follows: TGTGCCAGCAGTTTCCGTGTTGGGACCCAGTACTTC. The V gene is TRBV12-3 or TRBV12-4, the J gene TRBJ2-4; D is unclear. Matching the DNA end better, TRBJ2-5 makes the J call doubtful. This CDR3 is built from 12 residues.

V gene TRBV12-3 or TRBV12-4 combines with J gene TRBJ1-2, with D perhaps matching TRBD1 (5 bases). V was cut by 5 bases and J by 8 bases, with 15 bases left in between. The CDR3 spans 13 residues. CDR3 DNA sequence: TGTGCCAGCAGTCCCGCAGGGTTTCGGGGCTACACCTTC. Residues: CASSPAGFRGYTF.

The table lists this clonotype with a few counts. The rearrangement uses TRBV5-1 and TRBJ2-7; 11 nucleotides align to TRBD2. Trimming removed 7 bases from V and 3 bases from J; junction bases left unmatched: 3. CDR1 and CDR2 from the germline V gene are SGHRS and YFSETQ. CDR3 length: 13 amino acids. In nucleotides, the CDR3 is TGCGCCAGCCAAGGGACTAGCGGCTACGAGCAGTACTTC. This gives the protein CASQGTSGYEQYF. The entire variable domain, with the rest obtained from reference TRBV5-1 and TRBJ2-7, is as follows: KAGVTQTPRYLIKTRGQQVTLSCSPISGHRSVSWYQQTPGQGLQFLFEYFSETQRNKGNFPGRFSGRQFSNSRSEMNVSTLELGDSALYLCASQGTSGYEQYFGPGTRLTVT.

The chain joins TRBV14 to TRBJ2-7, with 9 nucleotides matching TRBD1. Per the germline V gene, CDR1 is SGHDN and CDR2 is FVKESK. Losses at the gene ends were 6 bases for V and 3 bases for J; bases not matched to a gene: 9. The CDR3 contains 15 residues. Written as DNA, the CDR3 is TGTGCCAGCAGACGATCCGGGACAGGGATCTACGAGCAGTACTTC. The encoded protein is CASRRSGTGIYEQYF.

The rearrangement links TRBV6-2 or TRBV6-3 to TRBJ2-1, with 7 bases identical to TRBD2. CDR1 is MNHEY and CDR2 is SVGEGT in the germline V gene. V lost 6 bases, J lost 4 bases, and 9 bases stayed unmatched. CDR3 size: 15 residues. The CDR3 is CASRPPGGSYNEQFF. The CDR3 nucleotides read TGTGCCAGCAGGCCCCCTGGCGGGAGTTACAATGAGCAGTTCTTC.

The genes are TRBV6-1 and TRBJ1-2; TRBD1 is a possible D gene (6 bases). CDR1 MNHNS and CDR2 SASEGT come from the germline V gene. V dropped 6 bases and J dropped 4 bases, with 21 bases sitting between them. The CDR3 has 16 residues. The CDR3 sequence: CASRQTLGTGPYGYTF. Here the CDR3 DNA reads TGTGCCAGCAGACAAACCCTCGGCACAGGGCCCTATGGCTACACCTTC.

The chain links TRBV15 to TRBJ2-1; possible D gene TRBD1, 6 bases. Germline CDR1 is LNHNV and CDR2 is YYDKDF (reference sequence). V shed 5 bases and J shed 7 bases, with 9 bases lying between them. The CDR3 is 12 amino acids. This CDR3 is CATSGQGNEQFF. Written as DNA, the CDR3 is TGTGCCACCAGCGGTCAGGGGAATGAGCAGTTCTTC.

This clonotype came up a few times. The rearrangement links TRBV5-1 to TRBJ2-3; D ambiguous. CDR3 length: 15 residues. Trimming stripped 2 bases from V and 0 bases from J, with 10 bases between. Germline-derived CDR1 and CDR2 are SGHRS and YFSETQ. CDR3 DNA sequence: TGCGCCAGCAGCTTTAGGCAGCCTAGCACAGATACGCAGTATTTT. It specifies CASSFRQPSTDTQYF.

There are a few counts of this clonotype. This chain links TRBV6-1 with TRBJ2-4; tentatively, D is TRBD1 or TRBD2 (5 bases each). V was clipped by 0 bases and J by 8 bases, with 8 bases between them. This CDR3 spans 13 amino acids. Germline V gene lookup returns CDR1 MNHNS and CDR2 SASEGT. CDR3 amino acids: CASSEAGEYIQYF. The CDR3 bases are TGTGCCAGCAGTGAAGCAGGGGAGTACATTCAGTACTTC.

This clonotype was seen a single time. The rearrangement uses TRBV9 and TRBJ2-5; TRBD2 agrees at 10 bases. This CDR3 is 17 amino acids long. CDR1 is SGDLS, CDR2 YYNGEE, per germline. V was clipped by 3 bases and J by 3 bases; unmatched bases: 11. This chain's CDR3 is CASSGHPTSGRKETQYF. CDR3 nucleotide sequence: TGTGCCAGCAGCGGACATCCGACTAGCGGGCGGAAAGAGACCCAGTACTTC. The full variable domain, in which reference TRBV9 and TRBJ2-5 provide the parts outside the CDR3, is DSGVTQTPKHLITATGQRVTLRCSPRSGDLSVYWYQQSLDQGLQFLIQYYNGEERAKGNILERFSAQQFPDLHSELNLSSLELGDSALYFCASSGHPTSGRKETQYFGPGTRLLVL.

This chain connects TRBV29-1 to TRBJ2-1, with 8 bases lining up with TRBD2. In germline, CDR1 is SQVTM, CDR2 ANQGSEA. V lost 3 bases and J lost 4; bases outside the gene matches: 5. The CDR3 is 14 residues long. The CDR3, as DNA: TGCAGCGTTGAGGCGGGAGGAGGGTACAATGAGCAGTTCTTC. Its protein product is CSVEAGGGYNEQFF.

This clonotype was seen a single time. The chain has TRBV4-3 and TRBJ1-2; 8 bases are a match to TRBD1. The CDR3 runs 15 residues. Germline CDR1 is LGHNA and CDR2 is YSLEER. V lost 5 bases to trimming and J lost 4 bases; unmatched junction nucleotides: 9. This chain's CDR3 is CASSVRTGSFYGYTF. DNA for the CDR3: TGCGCCAGCAGCGTTAGGACAGGGAGTTTCTATGGCTACACCTTC.

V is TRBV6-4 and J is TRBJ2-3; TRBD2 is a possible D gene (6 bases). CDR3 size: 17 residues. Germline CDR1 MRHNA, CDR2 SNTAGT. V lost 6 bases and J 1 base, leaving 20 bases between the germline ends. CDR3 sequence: CASSHELAPEGTDTQYF. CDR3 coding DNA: TGTGCCAGCAGCCACGAACTAGCTCCAGAGGGCACAGATACGCAGTATTTT.

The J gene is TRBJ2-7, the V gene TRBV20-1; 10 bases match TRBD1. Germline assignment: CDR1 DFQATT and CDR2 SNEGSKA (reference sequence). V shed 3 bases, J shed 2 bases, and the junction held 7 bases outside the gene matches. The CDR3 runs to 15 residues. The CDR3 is CSASPRDRGTYEQYF. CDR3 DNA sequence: TGCAGTGCTAGCCCCCGGGACAGGGGTACCTACGAGCAGTACTTC.

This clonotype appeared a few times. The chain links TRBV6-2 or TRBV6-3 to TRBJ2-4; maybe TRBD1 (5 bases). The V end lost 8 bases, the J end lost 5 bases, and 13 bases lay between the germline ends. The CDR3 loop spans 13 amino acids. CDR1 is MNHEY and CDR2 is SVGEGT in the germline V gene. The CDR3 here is CASQGEGENIQYF. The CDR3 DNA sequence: TGTGCCAGCCAAGGGGAAGGGGAAAACATTCAGTACTTC.

CDR3 nucleotide sequence: TGTGCCAGCCATAGGGGGGGTAAAGAGACCCAGTACTTC. Translated: CASHRGGKETQYF. The chain combines TRBV28 with TRBJ2-5; tentatively, D is TRBD2 (7 bases). CDR1 MDHEN and CDR2 SYDVKM come from the germline V gene. Trimming removed 8 bases from V and 3 bases from J, with 13 bases in between. There are 13 residues in the CDR3.

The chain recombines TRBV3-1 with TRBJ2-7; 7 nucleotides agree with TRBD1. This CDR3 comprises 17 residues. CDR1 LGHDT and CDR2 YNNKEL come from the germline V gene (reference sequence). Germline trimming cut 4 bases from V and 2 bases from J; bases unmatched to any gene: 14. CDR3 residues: CASSPERRGHSTYEQYF. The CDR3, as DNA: TGTGCCAGCAGCCCAGAGAGAAGGGGGCATTCAACCTACGAGCAGTACTTC.

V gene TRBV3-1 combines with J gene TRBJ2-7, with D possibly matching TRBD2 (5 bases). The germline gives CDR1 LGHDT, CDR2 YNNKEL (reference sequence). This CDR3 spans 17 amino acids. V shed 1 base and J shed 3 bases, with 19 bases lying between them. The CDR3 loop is CASSQVWKGPGDYEQYF. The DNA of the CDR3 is TGTGCCAGCAGCCAAGTTTGGAAAGGGCCCGGGGACTACGAGCAGTACTTC.

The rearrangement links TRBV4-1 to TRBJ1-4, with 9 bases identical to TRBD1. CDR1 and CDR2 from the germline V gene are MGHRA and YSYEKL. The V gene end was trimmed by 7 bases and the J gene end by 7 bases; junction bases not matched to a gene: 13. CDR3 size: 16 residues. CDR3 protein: CASNLFADRGGEKLFF. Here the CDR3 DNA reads TGCGCCAGCAACCTGTTTGCGGACAGGGGAGGTGAAAAACTGTTTTTT.

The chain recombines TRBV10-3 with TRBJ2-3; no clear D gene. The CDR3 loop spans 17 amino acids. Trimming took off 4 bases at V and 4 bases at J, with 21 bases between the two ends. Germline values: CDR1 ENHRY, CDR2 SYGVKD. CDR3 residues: CAISVNPGPQAADTQYF. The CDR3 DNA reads TGTGCCATCAGTGTAAATCCCGGGCCCCAGGCGGCAGATACGCAGTATTTT.